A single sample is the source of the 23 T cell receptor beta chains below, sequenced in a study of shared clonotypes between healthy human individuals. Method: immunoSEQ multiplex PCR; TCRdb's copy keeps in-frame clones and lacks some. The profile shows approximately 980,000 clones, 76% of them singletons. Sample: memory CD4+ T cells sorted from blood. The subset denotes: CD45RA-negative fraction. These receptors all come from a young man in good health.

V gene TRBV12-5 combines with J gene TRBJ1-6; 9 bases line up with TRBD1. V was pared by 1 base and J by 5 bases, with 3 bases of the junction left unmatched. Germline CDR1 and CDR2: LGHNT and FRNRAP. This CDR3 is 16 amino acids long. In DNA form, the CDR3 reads TGTGCTAGTGGTTTGGGGACAGGGGCTAATAATTCACCCCTCCACTTT. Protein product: CASGLGTGANNSPLHF.

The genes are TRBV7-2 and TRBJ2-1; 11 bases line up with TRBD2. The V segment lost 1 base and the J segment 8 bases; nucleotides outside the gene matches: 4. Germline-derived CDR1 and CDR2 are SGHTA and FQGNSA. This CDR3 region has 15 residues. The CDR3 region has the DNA TGTGCCAGCAGCTTAGTAGCGGGAGGGCTGTATGAGCAGTTCTTC. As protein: CASSLVAGGLYEQFF.

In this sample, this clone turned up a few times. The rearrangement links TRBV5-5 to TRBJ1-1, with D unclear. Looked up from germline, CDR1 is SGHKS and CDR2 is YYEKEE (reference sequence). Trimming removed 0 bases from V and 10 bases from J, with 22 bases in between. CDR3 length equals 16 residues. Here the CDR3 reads CASSLDFKGSSLGAFF. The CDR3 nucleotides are TGTGCCAGCAGCTTGGATTTCAAAGGGAGCTCTCTAGGAGCTTTCTTT.

The DNA of the CDR3 is TGTGCCAGCAGTTACCGGGGGGACAATCAGCCCCAGCATTTT. This encodes CASSYRGDNQPQHF. V and J are TRBV6-6 and TRBJ1-5; TRBD1 is a possible D gene (5 bases). Germline CDR1 MNHNY, CDR2 SVGAGI (reference sequence). The CDR3 is 14 amino acids. V lost 2 bases and J 3 bases, leaving 8 bases between the germline ends.

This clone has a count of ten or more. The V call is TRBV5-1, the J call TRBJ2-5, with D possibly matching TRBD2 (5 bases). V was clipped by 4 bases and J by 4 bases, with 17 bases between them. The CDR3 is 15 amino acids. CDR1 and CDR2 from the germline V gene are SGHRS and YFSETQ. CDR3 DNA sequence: TGCGCCAGCAGCCCTCAGGCCGGGGTTGGAGAGACCCAGTACTTC. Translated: CASSPQAGVGETQYF.

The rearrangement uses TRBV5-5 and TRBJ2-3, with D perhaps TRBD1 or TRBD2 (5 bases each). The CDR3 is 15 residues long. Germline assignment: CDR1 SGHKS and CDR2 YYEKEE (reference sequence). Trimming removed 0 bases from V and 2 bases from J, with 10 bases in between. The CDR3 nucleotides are TGTGCCAGCAGCTTGGTCGGGACCTTCACAGATACGCAGTATTTT. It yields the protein CASSLVGTFTDTQYF. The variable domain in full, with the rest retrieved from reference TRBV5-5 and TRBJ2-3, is DAGVTQSPTHLIKTRGQQVTLRCSPISGHKSVSWYQQVLGQGPQFIFQYYEKEERGRGNFPDRFSARQFPNYSSELNVNALLLGDSALYLCASSLVGTFTDTQYFGPGTRLTVL.

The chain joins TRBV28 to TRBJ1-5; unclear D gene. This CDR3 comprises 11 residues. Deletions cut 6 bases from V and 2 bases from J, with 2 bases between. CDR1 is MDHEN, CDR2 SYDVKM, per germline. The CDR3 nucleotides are TGTGCCAGCAGGGGCAATCAGCCCCAGCATTTT. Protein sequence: CASRGNQPQHF. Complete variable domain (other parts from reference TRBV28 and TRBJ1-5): DVKVTQSSRYLVKRTGEKVFLECVQDMDHENMFWYRQDPGLGLRLIYFSYDVKMKEKGDIPEGYSVSREKKERFSLILESASTNQTSMYLCASRGNQPQHFGDGTRLSIL.

The chain's CDR3 is CASSIDLGGIGTKNIQYF. Written as DNA, the CDR3 is TGTGCCAGTAGTATAGATCTAGGGGGAATCGGAACCAAAAACATTCAGTACTTC. The V and J genes are TRBV19 and TRBJ2-4; D possibly corresponds to TRBD1 (6 bases). The CDR3 loop spans 18 amino acids. Germline values: CDR1 LNHDA, CDR2 SQIVND (reference sequence). Trimming took off 0 bases at V and 2 bases at J, with 17 bases between the two ends.

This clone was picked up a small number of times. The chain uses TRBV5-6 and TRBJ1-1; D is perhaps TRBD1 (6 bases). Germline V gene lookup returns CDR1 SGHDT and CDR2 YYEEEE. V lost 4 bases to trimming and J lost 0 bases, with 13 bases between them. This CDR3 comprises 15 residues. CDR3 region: CASSRDTGLNTEAFF. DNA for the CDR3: TGTGCCAGCAGCCGGGACACAGGTTTGAACACTGAAGCTTTCTTT.

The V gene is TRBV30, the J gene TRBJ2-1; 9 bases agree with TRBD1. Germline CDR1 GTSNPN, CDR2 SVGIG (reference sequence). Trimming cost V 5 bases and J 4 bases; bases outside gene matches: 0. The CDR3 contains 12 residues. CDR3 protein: CAWGQGYNEQFF. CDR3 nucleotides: TGTGCCTGGGGACAGGGGTACAATGAGCAGTTCTTC.

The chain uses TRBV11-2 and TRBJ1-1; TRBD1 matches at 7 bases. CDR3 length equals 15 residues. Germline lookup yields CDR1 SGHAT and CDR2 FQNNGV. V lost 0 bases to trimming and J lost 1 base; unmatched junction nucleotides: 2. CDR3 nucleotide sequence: TGTGCCAGCAGCTTAGAGGGACAGTGGAACACTGAAGCTTTCTTT. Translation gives CASSLEGQWNTEAFF. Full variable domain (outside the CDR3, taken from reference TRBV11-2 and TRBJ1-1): EAGVAQSPRYKIIEKRQSVAFWCNPISGHATLYWYQQILGQGPKLLIQFQNNGVVDDSQLPKDRFSAERLKGVDSTLKIQPAKLEDSAVYLCASSLEGQWNTEAFFGQGTRLTVV.

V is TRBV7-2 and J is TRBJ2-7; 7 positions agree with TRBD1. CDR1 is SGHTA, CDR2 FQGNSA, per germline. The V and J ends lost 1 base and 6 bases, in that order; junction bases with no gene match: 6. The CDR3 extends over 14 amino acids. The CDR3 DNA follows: TGTGCCAGCAGCTTAGTCGAGGGGGCGGGCGAGCAGTACTTC. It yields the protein CASSLVEGAGEQYF.

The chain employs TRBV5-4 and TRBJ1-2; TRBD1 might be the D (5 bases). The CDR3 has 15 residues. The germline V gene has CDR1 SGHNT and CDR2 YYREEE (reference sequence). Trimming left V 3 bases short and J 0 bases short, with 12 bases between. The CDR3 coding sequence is TGTGCCAGCAGCTCGGACATATCAACTAACTATGGCTACACCTTC. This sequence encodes CASSSDISTNYGYTF.

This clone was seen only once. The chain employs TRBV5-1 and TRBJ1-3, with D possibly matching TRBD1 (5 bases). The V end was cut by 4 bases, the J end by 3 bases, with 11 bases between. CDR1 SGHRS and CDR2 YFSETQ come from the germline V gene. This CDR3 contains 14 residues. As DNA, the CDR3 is TGCGCCAGCAGCAGGGACTTCGTTGGAAACACCATATATTTT. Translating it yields CASSRDFVGNTIYF.

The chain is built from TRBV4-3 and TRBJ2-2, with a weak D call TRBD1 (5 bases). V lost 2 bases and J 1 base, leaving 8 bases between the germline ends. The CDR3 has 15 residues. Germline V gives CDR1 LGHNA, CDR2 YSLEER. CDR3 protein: CASSQRTMNTGELFF. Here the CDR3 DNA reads TGCGCCAGCAGCCAACGGACAATGAACACCGGGGAGCTGTTTTTT.

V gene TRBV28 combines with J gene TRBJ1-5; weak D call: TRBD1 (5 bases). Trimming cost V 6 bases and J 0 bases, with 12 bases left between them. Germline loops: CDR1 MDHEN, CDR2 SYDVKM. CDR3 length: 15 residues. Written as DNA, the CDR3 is TGTGCCAGCAGCCCGGGGGGGGATAGCAATCAGCCCCAGCATTTT. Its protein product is CASSPGGDSNQPQHF.

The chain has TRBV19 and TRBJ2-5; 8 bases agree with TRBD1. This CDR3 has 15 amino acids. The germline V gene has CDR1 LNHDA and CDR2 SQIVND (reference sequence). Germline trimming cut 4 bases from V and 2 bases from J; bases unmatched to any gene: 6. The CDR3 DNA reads TGTGCCAGTAGTAGATCCGGGACAGGACAAGAGACCCAGTACTTC. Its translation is CASSRSGTGQETQYF.

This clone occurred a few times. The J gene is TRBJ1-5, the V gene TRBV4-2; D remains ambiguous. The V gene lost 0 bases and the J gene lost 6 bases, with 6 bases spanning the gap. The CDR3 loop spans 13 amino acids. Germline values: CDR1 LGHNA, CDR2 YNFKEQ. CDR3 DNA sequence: TGTGCCAGCAGCCAAGATACAGTTCAGCCCCAGCATTTT. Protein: CASSQDTVQPQHF.

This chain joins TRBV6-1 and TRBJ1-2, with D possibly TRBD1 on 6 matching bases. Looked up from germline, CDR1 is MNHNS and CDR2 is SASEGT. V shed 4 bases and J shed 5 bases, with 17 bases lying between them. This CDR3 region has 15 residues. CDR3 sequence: CASSGSRQARYGYTF. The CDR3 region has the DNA TGTGCCAGCAGTGGAAGCCGACAGGCGCGGTATGGCTACACCTTC.

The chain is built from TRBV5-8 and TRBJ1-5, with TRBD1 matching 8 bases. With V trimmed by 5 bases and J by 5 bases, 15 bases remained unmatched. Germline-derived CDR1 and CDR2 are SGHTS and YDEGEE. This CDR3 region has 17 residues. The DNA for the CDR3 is TGTGCCAGCAGGTCAGACAGGGGTCAATGGAAAGATCAGCCCCAGCATTTT. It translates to CASRSDRGQWKDQPQHF.

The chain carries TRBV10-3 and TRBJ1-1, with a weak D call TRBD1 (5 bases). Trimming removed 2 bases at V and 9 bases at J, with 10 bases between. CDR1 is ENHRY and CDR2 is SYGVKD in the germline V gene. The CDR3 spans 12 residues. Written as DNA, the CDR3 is TGTGCCATCAGTGAGGGTTCGGGGCAAGCTTTCTTT. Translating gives CAISEGSGQAFF.

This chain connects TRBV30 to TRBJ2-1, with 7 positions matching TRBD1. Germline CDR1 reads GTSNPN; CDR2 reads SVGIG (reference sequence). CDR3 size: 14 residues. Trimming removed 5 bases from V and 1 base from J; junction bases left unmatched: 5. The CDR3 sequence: CAWEGGGSYNEQFF. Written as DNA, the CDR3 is TGTGCCTGGGAAGGGGGCGGGTCCTACAATGAGCAGTTCTTC.

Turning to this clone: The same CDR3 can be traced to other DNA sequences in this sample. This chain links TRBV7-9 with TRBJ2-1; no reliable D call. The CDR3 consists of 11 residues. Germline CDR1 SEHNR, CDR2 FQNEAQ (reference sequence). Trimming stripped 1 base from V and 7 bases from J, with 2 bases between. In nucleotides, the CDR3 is TGTGCCAGCAGCTTAGGAAATGAGCAGTTCTTC. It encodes CASSLGNEQFF.